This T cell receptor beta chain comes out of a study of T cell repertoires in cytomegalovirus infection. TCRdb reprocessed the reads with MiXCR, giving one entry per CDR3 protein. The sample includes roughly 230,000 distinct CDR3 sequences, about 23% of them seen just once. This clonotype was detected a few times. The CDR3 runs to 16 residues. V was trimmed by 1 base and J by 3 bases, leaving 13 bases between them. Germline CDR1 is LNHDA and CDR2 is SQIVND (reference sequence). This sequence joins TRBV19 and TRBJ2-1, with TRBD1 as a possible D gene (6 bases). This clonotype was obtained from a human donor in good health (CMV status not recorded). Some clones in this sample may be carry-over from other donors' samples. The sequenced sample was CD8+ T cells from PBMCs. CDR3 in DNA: TGTGCCAGTAGTATAGGACGTGGGGGCTACTACAATGAGCAGTTCTTC. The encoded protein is CASSIGRGGYYNEQFF.